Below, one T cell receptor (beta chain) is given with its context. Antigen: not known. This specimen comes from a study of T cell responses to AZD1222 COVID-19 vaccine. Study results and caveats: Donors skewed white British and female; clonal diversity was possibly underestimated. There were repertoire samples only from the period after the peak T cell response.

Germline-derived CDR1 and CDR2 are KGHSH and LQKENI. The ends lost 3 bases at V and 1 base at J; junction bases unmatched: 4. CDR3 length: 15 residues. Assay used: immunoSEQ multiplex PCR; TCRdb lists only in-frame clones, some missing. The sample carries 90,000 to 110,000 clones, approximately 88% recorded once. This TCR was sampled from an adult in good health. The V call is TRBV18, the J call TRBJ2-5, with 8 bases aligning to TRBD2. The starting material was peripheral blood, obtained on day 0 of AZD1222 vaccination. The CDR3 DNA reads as TGTGCCAGCTCACCCCAAGCGGGAGTCCAAGAGACCCAGTACTTC. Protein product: CASSPQAGVQETQYF.